This is a list of T cell receptor beta chains from one sample in a study of T cells in Graves' hyperthyroidism and ophthalmopathy. Via MiXCR, TCRdb re-called the multiplex PCR reads, giving one row per CDR3 protein. The sample lists about 560,000 distinct CDR3 sequences; roughly 50% were seen once. Material: peripheral blood or thyroid tissue (not recorded which). The receptors stem from a woman between 18 and 30 years old with Graves' hyperthyroidism. Each CDR3 is given with its conserved first and last residue. The D gene is left open where the match is weak. The size field is filled for only some rows; it gives once, few, many or a size class.

NA | NA | TRBJ1-6 | TRBV19 | TGTGCCAGTAGTATAGCAGCAGGGAACAATTCACCCCTCCACTTT | CASSIAAGNNSPLHF
many | NA | TRBJ2-2 | TRBV24-1 | TGTGCCACCAGTGTCAGGACAGGGGAGCTGTTTTTT | CATSVRTGELFF
NA | NA | TRBJ2-5 | TRBV10-3 | TGTGCCATCAGACATCAAGAGACCCAGTACTTC | CAIRHQETQYF
NA | NA | TRBJ1-1 | TRBV7-9 | TGTGCCAGCAAGCGGGGGCAGGGGACTGAAGCTTTCTTT | CASKRGQGTEAFF
NA | TRBD1 | TRBJ1-1 | TRBV19 | TGTGCCAGTAGTATCGGGACAGCGATTCGGGTTTTCTTT | CASSIGTAIRVFF
NA | TRBD2 | TRBJ2-5 | TRBV4-1 | TGCGCCAGCAACCGAGAGGGAGGGCTGCAAGAGACCCAGTACTTC | CASNREGGLQETQYF
NA | TRBD1 | TRBJ1-4 | TRBV5-4 | TGTGCCAGCAGCGTAGCGTCCAGGGGGGCAACTAATGAAAAACTGTTTTTT | CASSVASRGATNEKLFF
many | NA | TRBJ1-2 | TRBV7-8 | TGTGCCAGCAGCACCAACAGCGACTATGGCTACACCTTC | CASSTNSDYGYTF
many | NA | TRBJ1-2 | TRBV2 | TGTGCCAGCAGACTGGGCAGCAACTATGGCTACACCTTC | CASRLGSNYGYTF
NA | TRBD1 | TRBJ1-5 | TRBV5-1 | TGCGCCAGCAGTGCAGGGGGCGCGGGACAGCCCCAGCATTTT | CASSAGGAGQPQHF
NA | NA | TRBJ2-6 | TRBV25-1 | TGTGCCAGCGACCAGACCTCTGGGGCCAACGTCCTGACTTTC | CASDQTSGANVLTF
few | NA | TRBJ1-1 | TRBV7-2 | TGTGCCAGCAGCTTTCAGGGCATGTTAACTGAAGCTTTCTTT | CASSFQGMLTEAFF
NA | NA | TRBJ1-1 | TRBV5-1 | TGCGCCAGCAGCCTGGACCGGTACACTGAAGCTTTCTTT | CASSLDRYTEAFF
few | NA | TRBJ2-1 | TRBV2 | TGTGCCAGCAGCTTTGGATACAATGAGCAGTTCTTC | CASSFGYNEQFF
NA | NA | TRBJ1-1 | TRBV6-2/TRBV6-3 | TGTGCCAGCAGTTACTCGAGGCACAACACTGAAGCTTTCTTT | CASSYSRHNTEAFF
once | NA | TRBJ2-7 | TRBV2 | TGTGCCAGCAAGGAGGGTCCCGTCTACGAGCAGTACTTC | CASKEGPVYEQYF
NA | NA | TRBJ1-6 | TRBV2 | TGTGCCAGCAGTGGACAGGATGGGTTTTCACCCCTCCACTTT | CASSGQDGFSPLHF
NA | NA | TRBJ1-1 | TRBV2 | TGTGCCAGCAGTGACGTCCGGGACCGAATGAACACTGAAGCTTTCTTT | CASSDVRDRMNTEAFF
NA | NA | TRBJ2-3 | TRBV10-3 | TGTGCCATCAGTGTAGGACCGAGCACAGATACGCAGTATTTT | CAISVGPSTDTQYF
NA | NA | TRBJ1-4 | TRBV2 | TGTGCCAGCAGTGAATGGGGGGATCATGAAAAACTGTTTTTT | CASSEWGDHEKLFF
once | TRBD1 | TRBJ2-7 | TRBV6-1 | TGTGCCTGGAGTGAGGGACAGGGGGCCCACGAGCAGTACTTC | CAWSEGQGAHEQYF
NA | NA | TRBJ2-7 | TRBV10-3 | TGTGCCAGCAGCTCCCTAGCGAGGTCCTACGAGCAGTACTTC | CASSSLARSYEQYF
many | NA | TRBJ1-1 | TRBV29-1 | TGCAGCGTTGTCCCGCCTACGAAGACTGAAGCTTTCTTT | CSVVPPTKTEAFF
NA | NA | TRBJ2-7 | TRBV7-9 | TGTGCCAGCAGCCTCGGAGGCCCGGGGAGCTCCTACGAGCAGTACTTC | CASSLGGPGSSYEQYF
many | TRBD1 | TRBJ1-1 | TRBV29-1 | TGCAGCGTTGAGGGACAGAAGAACACTGAAGCTTTCTTT | CSVEGQKNTEAFF
few | NA | TRBJ1-1 | TRBV5-5 | TGTGCCAGCAGATGGGACGTACCCAACACTGAAGCTTTCTTT | CASRWDVPNTEAFF
NA | NA | TRBJ1-1 | TRBV2 | TGTGCCAGCAGTAAAAAGGGGATGAACACTGAAGCTTTCTTT | CASSKKGMNTEAFF
NA | TRBD1 | TRBJ1-5 | TRBV20-1 | TGCAGTGCCCCACAATTAGCGGGACAGCGAAATCAGCCCCAGCATTTT | CSAPQLAGQRNQPQHF
many | NA | TRBJ2-7 | TRBV20-1 | TGCAGTGTTAGCAGGGATAGTTACGAGCAGTACTTC | CSVSRDSYEQYF
many | NA | TRBJ1-1 | TRBV11-3 | TGTGCCAGCAGCTTAGGGGGCGTCAGCACTGAAGCTTTCTTT | CASSLGGVSTEAFF
many | NA | TRBJ1-5 | TRBV25-1 | TGTGCCAGCAGTGAACTATTTAATCAGCCCCAGCATTTT | CASSELFNQPQHF
NA | NA | TRBJ1-5 | TRBV7-9 | TGTGCCAGCACGGGGGGGCAGCCCCAGCATTTT | CASTGGQPQHF
NA | TRBD2 | TRBJ2-5 | TRBV6-1 | TGTGCCAGCAGTGAACTAGCGGGAGGCATCCTATACTTC | CASSELAGGILYF
NA | NA | TRBJ2-2 | TRBV9 | TGTGCCAGCAGCCAAGTTCATCGCAGCGGGGAGCTGTTTTTT | CASSQVHRSGELFF